The 24 T cell receptor beta chains listed next were all sequenced from one sample in a study of CD8+CD57+ T cells in acquired aplastic anemia (dated by TCRdb to the late 2010s). For sequencing, an Illumina HiSeq 2000 was employed. Genomic DNA was used as template for profiling of TCR beta VDJ combinations and CDR3 sequences. TCRdb's own reprocessing of the public reads used fastp at Q25 and MiXCR and kept productive beta chains. For every CDR3 protein sequence, its rows merge into one entry that carries the most common genes and DNA. A total of 100,000 to 150,000 distinct CDR3 sequences appear in this sample, over 30% of them only once. The ten largest clonotypes hold about 2.7% of the sample. Flow cytometry had shown CD8+CD57+ cell expansion in the patients selected for sequencing. Source material: sorted CD4+, CD8+, or CD8+CD57+ T cells (not recorded which) from PBMCs. These receptors were obtained from a human donor with aplastic anemia.

There are a few counts of this clonotype. V usage is TRBV6-4 and J usage is TRBJ2-3; a weak D match, TRBD2 (7 bases). The CDR3 is 19 residues long. CDR1 MRHNA and CDR2 SNTAGT come from the germline V gene. Trimming removed 0 bases from V and 0 bases from J, with 19 bases in between. The CDR3 here is CASSDSWGGGSSSTDTQYF. As DNA, the CDR3 is TGTGCCAGCAGTGACTCCTGGGGGGGGGGCAGCTCCAGCACAGATACGCAGTATTTT.

The CDR3 bases are TGTGCCAGCAGCTTAGACAGGGGGCTAAGAGCTTTCTTT. It codes for CASSLDRGLRAFF. The chain links TRBV7-8 to TRBJ1-1; 9 positions match TRBD1. This CDR3 has 13 amino acids. Per germline, CDR1 SGHVS and CDR2 FQNEAQ. V shed 1 base and J 10 bases; nucleotides not matched to a gene: 4.

The chain is built from TRBV2 and TRBJ1-1, with 9 nucleotides matching TRBD1. J was trimmed by 0 bases and V by 5 bases; bases with no gene match: 4. Germline assignment: CDR1 SNHLY and CDR2 FYNNEI. The CDR3 consists of 15 residues. The CDR3 sequence: CASSHDRGMNTEAFF. The CDR3 coding sequence is TGTGCCAGCAGTCATGACAGGGGGATGAACACTGAAGCTTTCTTT.

On this clonotype itself: A single base separates this from a much larger clone, so it may be a read error. The J gene is TRBJ1-3, the V gene TRBV12-3 or TRBV12-4, with 7 nucleotides matching TRBD1. The CDR3 is made up of 14 amino acids. Losses at the gene ends were 6 bases for V and 3 bases for J; bases not matched to a gene: 5. The CDR3 loop is CASSLGGYGNTIYF. The DNA for the CDR3 is TGTGCCAGCAGCCTAGGGGGCTATGGAAACACCATATATTTT.

This clonotype was seen at least ten times. The rearrangement links TRBV7-2 to TRBJ1-2; perhaps TRBD1 as D (6 bases). From germline, CDR1 is SGHTA and CDR2 FQGNSA. The V end lost 5 bases, the J end lost 0 bases, and 10 bases lay between the germline ends. This CDR3 region has 14 residues. This chain's CDR3 is CASSRTGTNYGYTF. In nucleotides, the CDR3 is TGTGCCAGCAGCCGCACAGGGACTAACTATGGCTACACCTTC.

This clonotype was recorded many times. The rearrangement uses TRBV11-2 and TRBJ2-5, with TRBD2 as a possible D gene (7 bases). V dropped 5 bases and J dropped 5 bases, with 18 bases sitting between them. This CDR3 region has 15 residues. CDR1 SGHAT and CDR2 FQNNGV come from the germline V gene. CDR3 sequence (DNA): TGTGCCAGCAGCCCACTGGGGGGGGCGGGGGAGACCCAGTACTTC. Its translation: CASSPLGGAGETQYF.

This clonotype has just a few counts. The chain carries TRBV10-3 and TRBJ2-7; TRBD1 is a possible D gene (5 bases). The CDR3 has 14 residues. In germline, CDR1 is ENHRY, CDR2 SYGVKD. V lost 0 bases to trimming and J lost 0 bases, with 6 bases between them. In DNA form, the CDR3 reads TGTGCCATCAGTGAGTCAGACAGCTCCTACGAGCAGTACTTC. Protein product: CAISESDSSYEQYF.

This clonotype was counted many times. The chain recombines TRBV6-1 with TRBJ1-6; D possibly corresponds to TRBD1 (5 bases). V dropped 6 bases and J dropped 4 bases, with 10 bases sitting between them. CDR3 length equals 14 residues. Germline CDR1 and CDR2: MNHNS and SASEGT. This CDR3 is CASSPTAYNSPLHF. The CDR3 DNA reads as TGTGCCAGCAGCCCGACAGCTTATAATTCACCCCTCCACTTT.

The CDR3 DNA reads as TGTGCCACCAGCAGAGATTGGGAGACCCAGTACTTC. Protein sequence: CATSRDWETQYF. The rearrangement joins TRBV15 to TRBJ2-5; D unresolved. The V end was cut by 0 bases, the J end by 5 bases, with 4 bases between. Germline CDR1 reads LNHNV; CDR2 reads YYDKDF (reference sequence). The CDR3 has 12 amino acids.

At least ten counts were recorded for this clonotype. The rearrangement uses TRBV20-1 and TRBJ2-3; TRBD2 agrees at 8 bases. Trimming cost V 6 bases and J 0 bases; bases outside gene matches: 5. From germline, CDR1 is DFQATT and CDR2 SNEGSKA (reference sequence). The CDR3 runs to 14 residues. The chain's CDR3 is CSAKAGESTDTQYF. The CDR3 DNA follows: TGCAGTGCAAAAGCGGGGGAAAGCACAGATACGCAGTATTTT.

At least ten counts were recorded for this clonotype. J is TRBJ2-7 and V is TRBV4-3; 8 bases align to TRBD1. There are 16 residues in the CDR3. The germline V gene has CDR1 LGHNA and CDR2 YSLEER. V lost 0 bases to trimming and J lost 6 bases; unmatched junction nucleotides: 10. In DNA form, the CDR3 reads TGCGCCAGCAGCCAAGAAGTCGCCAACAGGGGGGTCGAGCAGTACTTC. The encoded protein is CASSQEVANRGVEQYF.

This clonotype was observed at least ten times. The rearrangement links TRBV5-4 to TRBJ1-6, with D possibly being TRBD1 (6 bases). V lost 0 bases to trimming and J lost 4 bases, with 17 bases between them. This CDR3 spans 18 amino acids. The germline V gene has CDR1 SGHNT and CDR2 YYREEE (reference sequence). DNA for the CDR3: TGTGCCAGCAGCTTGGAAGGGGGGCGAGGACGGTATAATTCACCCCTCCACTTT. Translating it yields CASSLEGGRGRYNSPLHF. The full variable domain, completed using reference TRBV5-4 and TRBJ1-6, is ETGVTQSPTHLIKTRGQQVTLRCSSQSGHNTVSWYQQALGQGPQFIFQYYREEENGRGNFPPRFSGLQFPNYSSELNVNALELDDSALYLCASSLEGGRGRYNSPLHFGNGTRLTVT.

The chain couples TRBV10-3 to TRBJ2-7; TRBD2 aligns across 14 bases. The CDR3 is 16 amino acids. From germline, CDR1 is ENHRY and CDR2 SYGVKD. V lost 2 bases and J lost 7; bases outside the gene matches: 7. CDR3: CAISELRTSGGQEQYF. The CDR3, as DNA: TGTGCCATCAGTGAGCTCCGGACTAGCGGGGGGCAAGAGCAGTACTTC.

The table lists this clonotype with many counts. The chain joins TRBV19 to TRBJ1-5; D uncertain. CDR1 LNHDA and CDR2 SQIVND come from the germline V gene (reference sequence). The V gene lost 2 bases and the J gene lost 7 bases, with 9 bases spanning the gap. CDR3 length equals 13 residues. The CDR3 DNA sequence: TGTGCCAGTAGTATACGTGAAAGCCAGCCCCAGCATTTT. Protein product: CASSIRESQPQHF.

This clonotype was counted many times. This chain's CDR3 is CASSDRATTEAFF. CDR3 DNA: TGCGCCAGCTCCGACAGGGCGACCACTGAAGCTTTCTTT. The rearrangement links TRBV5-1 to TRBJ1-1; 7 nucleotides match TRBD1. The CDR3 runs 13 residues. Germline trimming cut 7 bases from V and 4 bases from J; bases unmatched to any gene: 7. The germline V gene has CDR1 SGHRS and CDR2 YFSETQ.

The CDR3 sequence is CSASPQPRGYTF. The CDR3 DNA is TGCAGTGCTAGTCCCCAGCCCCGAGGCTACACCTTC. The J gene is TRBJ1-2, the V gene TRBV20-1; D gene ambiguous. The CDR3 length is 12 residues. Germline CDR1 is DFQATT and CDR2 is SNEGSKA (reference sequence). Between the trimmed V and J ends, which lost 3 bases and 8 bases, there was a span of 13 bases.

The chain uses TRBV2 and TRBJ2-3; D is perhaps TRBD1 or TRBD2 (5 bases each). Trimming pared 7 bases from V and 0 bases from J, leaving 17 bases between. The germline V gene has CDR1 SNHLY and CDR2 FYNNEI. The CDR3 consists of 16 residues. CDR3 in DNA: TGTGCCAGCACCAGCCCATCGGGACCAAGCACAGATACGCAGTATTTT. Translating gives CASTSPSGPSTDTQYF.

This clonotype was detected many times. The chain links TRBV20-1 to TRBJ2-5, with 8 positions matching TRBD2. Germline V gives CDR1 DFQATT, CDR2 SNEGSKA (reference sequence). The V segment lost 2 bases and the J segment 5 bases; nucleotides outside the gene matches: 7. The CDR3 has 14 residues. The CDR3 is CSARPLSGVETQYF. The CDR3 DNA reads as TGCAGTGCTAGACCACTTAGCGGGGTTGAGACCCAGTACTTC.

This clonotype was observed many times. V usage is TRBV15 and J usage is TRBJ1-3; no firm D call. Germline CDR1 is LNHNV and CDR2 is YYDKDF (reference sequence). Between the trimmed V and J ends, which lost 0 bases and 1 base, there was a span of 10 bases. This CDR3 has 16 residues. The CDR3 is CATSRDWVPSGNTIYF. The CDR3, as DNA: TGTGCCACCAGCAGAGATTGGGTCCCTTCTGGAAACACCATATATTTT.

Points on this clonotype: Germline and junction disagree at one end, which may indicate a read error. This rearrangement joins TRBV5-1 to TRBJ2-7, with 8 bases matching TRBD2. The CDR3 runs 17 residues. CDR1 SGHRS and CDR2 YFSETQ come from the germline V gene. CDR3 sequence reads: CASSEGPLGGRYYGQYF. Here the CDR3 DNA reads TGCGCCAGCAGCGAGGGCCCTCTGGGCGGGAGGTACTACGGGCAGTACTTC. Filled out from reference TRBV5-1 and TRBJ2-7, the complete variable domain reads KAGVTQTPRYLIKTRGQQVTLSCSPISGHRSVSWYQQTPGQGLQFLFEYFSETQRNKGNFPGRFSGRQFSNSRSEMNVSTLELGDSALYLCASSEGPLGGRYYGQYFGPGTRLTVT.

Ten or more counts support this clonotype. CDR3 sequence: CASSKAGGGAQDTQYF. CDR3 bases: TGTGCCAGCAGTAAGGCCGGCGGGGGGGCCCAAGATACGCAGTATTTT. The chain is built from TRBV12-3 or TRBV12-4 and TRBJ2-3, with 9 positions matching TRBD2. The CDR3 totals 16 residues. Unmatched junction bases numbered 11, after V lost 5 bases and J lost 5 bases.

This clonotype appeared many times. V gene TRBV6-1 combines with J gene TRBJ1-5; D gene ambiguous. The CDR3 contains 13 residues. CDR1 is MNHNS and CDR2 is SASEGT in the germline V gene. V was shortened by 7 bases and J by 2 bases, with 9 bases between the two germline ends. CDR3 coding DNA: TGTGCCAGCACCCCCGGGGGCAATCAGCCCCAGCATTTT. Protein: CASTPGGNQPQHF.

As for this clonotype: This may be a read error, as it is one base from a much larger clone. This chain joins TRBV4-3 and TRBJ2-2; tentative D call: TRBD2 (6 bases). The CDR3 has 13 residues. The V end was cut by 3 bases, the J end by 7 bases, with 9 bases between. Looked up from germline, CDR1 is LGHNA and CDR2 is YSLEER. The CDR3 DNA is TGCGCCAGCAGCCATGTGGGGGGCGGGGAGCTGTTTTTT. This sequence encodes CASSHVGGGELFF.

CDR3 sequence: CSATPGLAGDLYEQYF. The CDR3 nucleotides read TGCAGTGCTACACCGGGACTAGCGGGGGACCTCTACGAGCAGTACTTC. V is TRBV20-1 and J is TRBJ2-7; 14 positions agree with TRBD2. The CDR3 consists of 16 residues. The V segment lost 4 bases and the J segment 3 bases; nucleotides outside the gene matches: 8. CDR1 and CDR2 (germline): DFQATT, SNEGSKA (reference sequence).